Below, 5 T cell receptor beta chains from the same sample are listed, as sequenced in a study of cytomegalovirus exposure and HLA in healthy donors. PCR involved 60 Vbeta and 13 Jbeta primers. Assay: immunoSEQ multiplex PCR; the TCRdb copy retains only in-frame clones and omits some. The table records more than 90,000 clones, 65% of them present only once. The sample comprised PBMCs. These receptor sequences come from a boy younger than 18 in good health and CMV-seropositive.

This chain joins TRBV7-3 and TRBJ2-3, with D possibly matching TRBD2 (6 bases). The V and J ends lost 1 base and 4 bases respectively, with 15 bases between them. Germline V gives CDR1 SGHTA, CDR2 FQGTGA. CDR3 size: 16 residues. CDR3 DNA sequence: TGTGCCAGCAGCTTAATCGGGGCGGGGAACGCAGATACGCAGTATTTT. Its protein product is CASSLIGAGNADTQYF.

This chain joins TRBV5-4 and TRBJ1-2; D ambiguous. The CDR3 has 14 residues. V was shortened by 0 bases and J by 4 bases, with 10 bases between the two germline ends. CDR1 and CDR2 (germline): SGHNT, YYREEE (reference sequence). CDR3 nucleotide sequence: TGTGCCAGCAGCTTGGAGAGGGTTGGCTATGGCTACACCTTC. Amino acids: CASSLERVGYGYTF.

V and J are TRBV6-5 and TRBJ2-7, with 9 positions matching TRBD1. This CDR3 contains 14 residues. Looked up from germline, CDR1 is MNHEY and CDR2 is SVGAGI. V lost 7 bases to trimming and J lost 4 bases; unmatched junction nucleotides: 8. Here the CDR3 DNA reads TGTGCCAGCAACTTCCGGGACAGGGTTTACGAGCAGTACTTC. Amino acids: CASNFRDRVYEQYF.

The chain links TRBV6-5 to TRBJ1-1, with D possibly TRBD1 on 6 matching bases. Germline V gene data show CDR1 as MNHEY and CDR2 as SVGAGI. Trimming removed 0 bases from V and 5 bases from J, with 16 bases in between. The CDR3 totals 16 residues. The CDR3 bases are TGTGCCAGCAGTTACTCGAGAGGGGGGGCGGAGACTGAAGCTTTCTTT. It specifies CASSYSRGGAETEAFF.

The chain recombines TRBV11-2 with TRBJ1-2; TRBD1 matches 7 bases. This CDR3 has 15 residues. The germline V gene encodes CDR1 SGHAT and CDR2 FQNNGV. V shed 3 bases and J 2 bases; nucleotides not matched to a gene: 6. In DNA form, the CDR3 reads TGTGCCAGCAGCTTTGGGTGGGACAGAAACTATGGCTACACCTTC. This translates into CASSFGWDRNYGYTF. Full variable domain (missing parts from reference TRBV11-2 and TRBJ1-2): EAGVAQSPRYKIIEKRQSVAFWCNPISGHATLYWYQQILGQGPKLLIQFQNNGVVDDSQLPKDRFSAERLKGVDSTLKIQPAKLEDSAVYLCASSFGWDRNYGYTFGSGTRLTVV.